The 8 T cell receptor beta chains reported below all come from one sample, sequenced in a study of cytomegalovirus exposure and HLA in healthy donors. Data came from immunoSEQ multiplex PCR; TCRdb stores just in-frame clones and leaves some out. The data show 220,000 or so clones, over 65% seen once. Sample: PBMCs. The receptors originated from a woman in her late teens or twenties in good health and CMV-seronegative.

The CDR3 spells CASSVGLAGLGYEQYF. In nucleotides, the CDR3 is TGTGCCAGCAGCGTAGGCCTAGCGGGACTCGGATACGAGCAGTACTTC. This chain links TRBV9 with TRBJ2-7; TRBD2 aligns across 9 bases. V lost 0 bases, J lost 4 bases, and 8 bases stayed unmatched. Per germline, CDR1 SGDLS and CDR2 YYNGEE. The CDR3 spans 16 residues.

The V and J genes are TRBV29-1 and TRBJ2-2, with D perhaps matching TRBD2 (6 bases). Germline V gene sequence: CDR1 SQVTM, CDR2 ANQGSEA. Trimming stripped 4 bases from V and 6 bases from J, with 18 bases between. This CDR3 spans 15 amino acids. Written as DNA, the CDR3 is TGCAGCGTTGCTGGGGCTTGGGGGAGGCCCGGGGAGCTGTTTTTT. This codes for CSVAGAWGRPGELFF.

The chain has TRBV27 and TRBJ2-7; perhaps TRBD2 as D (6 bases). CDR3 length: 14 residues. The V gene's germline CDR1 is MNHEY and CDR2 SMNVEV (reference sequence). V was clipped by 7 bases and J by 7 bases, with 20 bases between them. CDR3 amino acids: CASMGRRDWGEQYF. CDR3 DNA sequence: TGTGCCAGCATGGGGAGGCGGGACTGGGGAGAGCAGTACTTC.

J is TRBJ2-1 and V is TRBV27; 14 bases are shared with TRBD2. The CDR3 is made up of 18 amino acids. Germline V lookup: CDR1 MNHEY, CDR2 SMNVEV (reference sequence). Germline trimming cut 6 bases from V and 6 bases from J; bases unmatched to any gene: 13. The CDR3 loop reads CASSLLTSGRASVNEQFF. The CDR3 DNA reads TGTGCCAGCAGCCTCCTGACTAGCGGGAGGGCCTCGGTCAATGAGCAGTTCTTC.

This chain uses TRBV5-1 with TRBJ2-1; 12 bases are a match to TRBD2. J gave up 5 bases and V 4 bases, and 4 bases lay outside the gene matches. The CDR3 is made up of 15 amino acids. Germline values: CDR1 SGHRS, CDR2 YFSETQ. DNA for the CDR3: TGCGCCAGCAGCGCAGGACTAGCGGGGAACAATGAGCAGTTCTTC. This sequence encodes CASSAGLAGNNEQFF.

The chain is built from TRBV15 and TRBJ1-2; D perhaps matches TRBD1 (5 bases). Trimming pared 0 bases from V and 3 bases from J, leaving 17 bases between. Germline V CDR1 and CDR2: LNHNV, YYDKDF (reference sequence). The CDR3 consists of 17 residues. As DNA, the CDR3 is TGTGCCACCAGCAGAGAGAAGGGGAAGGGTGAAGACTATGGCTACACCTTC. This sequence encodes CATSREKGKGEDYGYTF.

This clone was picked up one time. This rearrangement joins TRBV27 to TRBJ1-2, with 7 bases that match TRBD1. Trimming removed 5 bases from V and 7 bases from J; junction bases left unmatched: 13. The CDR3 consists of 15 residues. Germline V gene data show CDR1 as MNHEY and CDR2 as SMNVEV (reference sequence). The CDR3 sequence: CASSPIESTGFGYTF. The CDR3 nucleotides are TGTGCCAGCAGTCCAATAGAATCGACAGGGTTTGGCTACACCTTC.

J is TRBJ1-2 and V is TRBV21-1; TRBD1, the table's D call, was not compared with the DNA. TRBV21-1 is noted as a pseudogene. CDR3 length equals 14 residues. Here the CDR3 reads CASSHRPSNYGYTF. The CDR3 DNA is TGTGCCAGCAGTCACAGGCCCTCTAACTATGGCTACACCTTC.